The source of this T cell receptor beta chain is a study of control samples from healthy donors and cancer patients. Using immunoSEQ multiplex PCR, the repertoire was profiled, and TCRdb retains in-frame clones only, with some absent. The sample holds some 22,000 clones, roughly 84% seen once. The source of this sequence is a man in his 60s with colorectal cancer. Sequenced input: PBMCs.

The CDR3, as DNA: TGTGCCAGCAGTTACGTATCTGATCAGCCCCAGCATTTT. This translates into CASSYVSDQPQHF. V and J are TRBV6-6 and TRBJ1-5; D uncertain. Per germline, CDR1 MNHNY and CDR2 SVGAGI (reference sequence). This CDR3 spans 13 amino acids. V was trimmed by 2 bases and J by 5 bases, leaving 7 bases between them.